These 19 T cell receptor beta chains came from one sample sequenced in a study of T-cell reconstitution after alpha-beta-depleted transplantation in children. During its preparation, the TCRbeta library received unique molecular identifiers. TCRdb re-called the PCR reads through MiXCR, storing one row per CDR3 protein. The sample has around 200,000 distinct CDR3 sequences, around 9.9% seen once. The source material was PBMCs, sampled before TCRalphabeta/CD19-depleted stem cell transplant. These TCRs come from a child in the first two years of life with acute myeloid leukemia, due to receive a stem cell transplant.

The chain joins TRBV28 to TRBJ2-7, with no clear D. Trimming took 6 bases from V and 4 from J, leaving 7 bases between them. CDR1 and CDR2 from the germline V gene are MDHEN and SYDVKM. This CDR3 contains 11 residues. Here the CDR3 reads CASRQEYEQYF. CDR3 DNA sequence: TGTGCCAGCAGGCAAGAGTACGAGCAGTACTTC. Full variable domain (missing parts from reference TRBV28 and TRBJ2-7): DVKVTQSSRYLVKRTGEKVFLECVQDMDHENMFWYRQDPGLGLRLIYFSYDVKMKEKGDIPEGYSVSREKKERFSLILESASTNQTSMYLCASRQEYEQYFGPGTRLTVT.

This clonotype has a count of ten or more. The rearrangement links TRBV7-8 to TRBJ2-1; the D gene is possibly TRBD1 (5 bases). The CDR3 totals 14 residues. Germline V lookup: CDR1 SGHVS, CDR2 FQNEAQ. The V gene lost 2 bases and the J gene lost 9 bases, with 14 bases spanning the gap. The DNA of the CDR3 is TGTGCCAGCAGCTTATTTTCCAGGGTCATTGAGCAGTTCTTC. It translates to CASSLFSRVIEQFF.

This clonotype was picked up many times. CDR3: CASSSEGRDGYTF. The CDR3 DNA is TGCGCCAGCAGCTCTGAGGGGAGGGATGGCTACACCTTC. V and J are TRBV5-1 and TRBJ1-2; TRBD1 is a possible D gene (5 bases). The V end lost 3 bases, the J end lost 6 bases, and 12 bases lay between the germline ends. Germline assignment: CDR1 SGHRS and CDR2 YFSETQ. The CDR3 has 13 amino acids.

This clonotype was recorded at least ten times. This rearrangement joins TRBV12-3 or TRBV12-4 to TRBJ2-2; no definite D call. The CDR3 is made up of 15 amino acids. Between the trimmed V and J ends, which lost 1 base and 2 bases, there was a span of 8 bases. The CDR3, as DNA: TGTGCCAGCAGTTTAGTAGCCCCAAACACCGGGGAGCTGTTTTTT. Its translation: CASSLVAPNTGELFF.

This clonotype has at least ten counts. V and J are TRBV14 and TRBJ2-5; D is perhaps TRBD1 or TRBD2 (5 bases each). The V end was cut by 4 bases, the J end by 2 bases, with 11 bases between. Per germline, CDR1 SGHDN and CDR2 FVKESK. The CDR3 sequence is 14 residues long. The DNA of the CDR3 is TGTGCCAGCAGCCGGAGGACACCTCAAGAGACCCAGTACTTC. The encoded protein is CASSRRTPQETQYF. The whole variable domain, remainder taken from reference TRBV14 and TRBJ2-5, is EAGVTQFPSHSVIEKGQTVTLRCDPISGHDNLYWYRRVMGKEIKFLLHFVKESKQDESGMPNNRFLAERTGGTYSTLKVQPAELEDSGVYFCASSRRTPQETQYFGPGTRLLVL.

There are a few counts of this clonotype. The chain employs TRBV7-7 and TRBJ1-2; a weak D match, TRBD1 (6 bases). Germline V gives CDR1 SSHAT, CDR2 FNYEAQ (reference sequence). The CDR3 runs to 16 residues. The germline V and J ends were trimmed by 5 bases and 2 bases, with 18 bases remaining between them. DNA of the CDR3: TGTGCCAGCAGCCCCACCCCAGGGGCGAGGAACTATGGCTACACCTTC. Translated: CASSPTPGARNYGYTF.

This clonotype has ten or more counts. V and J are TRBV2 and TRBJ2-1; D unclear. CDR3 length: 14 residues. V shed 7 bases and J shed 6 bases, with 16 bases lying between them. CDR1 is SNHLY and CDR2 is FYNNEI in the germline V gene. CDR3 residues: CASNGVTVRNEQFF. Written as DNA, the CDR3 is TGTGCCAGCAATGGGGTAACGGTCCGCAATGAGCAGTTCTTC.

The genes are TRBV4-2 and TRBJ2-1; TRBD2 aligns across 10 bases. CDR3 length equals 16 residues. Germline loops: CDR1 LGHNA, CDR2 YNFKEQ. V lost 0 bases, J lost 4 bases, and 3 bases stayed unmatched. CDR3 in amino acids: CASSQDSGGRYNEQFF. In nucleotides, the CDR3 is TGTGCCAGCAGCCAAGATAGCGGGGGGCGATACAATGAGCAGTTCTTC.

At least ten counts were recorded for this clonotype. The chain has TRBV28 and TRBJ2-6; D remains ambiguous. The V end lost 2 bases, the J end lost 0 bases, and 8 bases lay between the germline ends. The CDR3 is made up of 16 amino acids. CDR1 is MDHEN, CDR2 SYDVKM, per germline. CDR3 DNA: TGTGCCAGCAGTTTAATCCCTTCCTCTGGGGCCAACGTCCTGACTTTC. The encoded protein is CASSLIPSSGANVLTF.

This clonotype has a count of ten or more. The CDR3 nucleotides are TGTGCCAGCAGTTTAGCCGACAGGGAACCCACAGATACGCAGTATTTT. Translated: CASSLADREPTDTQYF. This rearrangement joins TRBV12-3 or TRBV12-4 to TRBJ2-3; 7 bases fit TRBD1. V was clipped by 0 bases and J by 2 bases; unmatched bases: 5. This CDR3 has 16 amino acids.

This clonotype was seen many times. V and J are TRBV7-9 and TRBJ2-7; 9 bases are a match to TRBD1. CDR1 SEHNR and CDR2 FQNEAQ come from the germline V gene (reference sequence). The CDR3 extends over 15 amino acids. V shed 5 bases, J shed 0 bases, and the junction held 5 bases outside the gene matches. Written as DNA, the CDR3 is TGTGCCAGCAGCGCGGACAGGGGCAGCTCCTACGAGCAGTACTTC. This gives the protein CASSADRGSSYEQYF.

This clonotype has at least ten counts. This rearrangement joins TRBV28 to TRBJ2-7; weak D call: TRBD1 (5 bases). CDR3 length equals 14 residues. V was cut by 3 bases and J by 3 bases, with 12 bases left in between. Looked up from germline, CDR1 is MDHEN and CDR2 is SYDVKM. For the CDR3, the DNA is TGTGCCAGCAGTTTCTGGGCCAGGGACTACGAGCAGTACTTC. Protein: CASSFWARDYEQYF.

This clonotype was found many times. The gene calls are TRBV5-1 and TRBJ2-1; perhaps D is TRBD1 or TRBD2 (5 bases each). Germline lookup yields CDR1 SGHRS and CDR2 YFSETQ. Trimming took off 5 bases at V and 6 bases at J, with 18 bases between the two ends. This CDR3 spans 15 amino acids. CDR3 in amino acids: CASRSGTDSLNEQFF. Written as DNA, the CDR3 is TGCGCCAGCAGATCCGGGACGGATTCCCTCAATGAGCAGTTCTTC.

This clonotype was recorded a few times. The rearrangement joins TRBV12-3 or TRBV12-4 to TRBJ2-1, with TRBD2 matching 8 bases. V trimming: 6 bases; J trimming: 7 bases; junction bases outside the gene matches: 14. The CDR3 totals 16 residues. The CDR3 DNA reads TGTGCCAGCAGCCCCCTCGGGCTAGCGGGCCGAAATGAGCAGTTCTTC. Its translation is CASSPLGLAGRNEQFF.

This clonotype was counted ten times or more. V gene TRBV5-5 combines with J gene TRBJ1-5; 8 nucleotides agree with TRBD1. This CDR3 contains 15 residues. The germline gives CDR1 SGHKS, CDR2 YYEKEE (reference sequence). Trimming cost V 3 bases and J 6 bases; bases outside gene matches: 8. This CDR3 reads CASSSWTGQGQPQHF. CDR3 coding DNA: TGTGCCAGCAGCTCCTGGACAGGGCAGGGTCAGCCCCAGCATTTT.

This clonotype has a count of ten or more. The chain combines TRBV7-8 with TRBJ1-3, with D perhaps matching TRBD1 (5 bases). CDR3 length: 13 amino acids. V shed 3 bases and J shed 4 bases, with 7 bases lying between them. The germline CDR1 and CDR2 sequences are SGHVS and FQNEAQ. The CDR3 sequence: CASSFRVGNTIYF. CDR3 sequence (DNA): TGTGCCAGCAGCTTCAGGGTGGGAAACACCATATATTTT.

About this clonotype itself: Because the CDR3's place on the DNA is in doubt, the DNA is left out and the CDR3 is given as listed by TCRdb. V gene TRBV9 combines with J gene TRBJ2-5; the listed D gene, TRBD1, was not tested against the DNA. Ends included, the CDR3 has 16 residues. CDR1 is SGDLS and CDR2 is YYNGEE in the germline V gene. CDR3: CASSVGLGAVWETRYF.

This clonotype was counted ten times or more. The gene calls are TRBV27 and TRBJ2-3, with 10 bases fitting TRBD2. CDR1 and CDR2 (germline): MNHEY, SMNVEV (reference sequence). CDR3 length: 18 residues. The V segment lost 3 bases and the J segment 2 bases; nucleotides outside the gene matches: 11. The CDR3 is CASSFNAGSGRATDTQYF. The CDR3 bases are TGTGCCAGCAGTTTCAACGCCGGAAGCGGGAGGGCCACAGATACGCAGTATTTT.

This clonotype was recorded many times. The chain is built from TRBV12-3 or TRBV12-4 and TRBJ1-4; a possible D gene is TRBD1 (6 bases). CDR3 length equals 15 residues. V was trimmed by 7 bases and J by 4 bases, leaving 16 bases between them. The CDR3 coding sequence is TGTGCCAGCACCCAGGGGCAGACTTTTAATGAAAAACTGTTTTTT. Residues: CASTQGQTFNEKLFF.